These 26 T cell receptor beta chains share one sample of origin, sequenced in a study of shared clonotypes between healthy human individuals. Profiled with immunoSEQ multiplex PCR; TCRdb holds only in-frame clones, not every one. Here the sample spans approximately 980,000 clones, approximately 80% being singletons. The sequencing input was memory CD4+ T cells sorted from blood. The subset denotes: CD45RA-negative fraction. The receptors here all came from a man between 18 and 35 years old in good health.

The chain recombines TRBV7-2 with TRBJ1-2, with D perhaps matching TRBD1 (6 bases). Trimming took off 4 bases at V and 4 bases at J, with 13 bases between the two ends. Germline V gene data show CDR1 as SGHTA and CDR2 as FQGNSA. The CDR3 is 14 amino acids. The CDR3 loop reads CASSSRQEFYGYTF. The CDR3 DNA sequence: TGTGCCAGCAGCTCACGACAGGAATTCTATGGCTACACCTTC. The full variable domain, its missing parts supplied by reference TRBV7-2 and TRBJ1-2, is GAGVSQSPSNKVTEKGKDVELRCDPISGHTALYWYRQSLGQGLEFLIYFQGNSAPDKSGLPSDRFSAERTGGSVSTLTIQRTQQEDSAVYLCASSSRQEFYGYTFGSGTRLTVV.

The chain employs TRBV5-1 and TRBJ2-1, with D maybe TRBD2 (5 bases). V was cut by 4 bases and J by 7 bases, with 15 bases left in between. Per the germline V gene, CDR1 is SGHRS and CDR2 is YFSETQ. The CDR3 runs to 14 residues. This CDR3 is CASSNGLQANEQFF. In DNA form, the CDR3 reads TGCGCCAGCAGCAACGGACTTCAGGCAAATGAGCAGTTCTTC.

CDR3: CASSAQNTGELFF. In DNA form, the CDR3 reads TGTGCCAGCAGCGCCCAAAACACCGGGGAGCTGTTTTTT. This sequence joins TRBV7-2 and TRBJ2-2; the D is unclear. The germline V gene encodes CDR1 SGHTA and CDR2 FQGNSA. Trimming shortened V by 5 bases and J by 2 bases, and 6 bases separated the two germline ends. The CDR3 has 13 residues.

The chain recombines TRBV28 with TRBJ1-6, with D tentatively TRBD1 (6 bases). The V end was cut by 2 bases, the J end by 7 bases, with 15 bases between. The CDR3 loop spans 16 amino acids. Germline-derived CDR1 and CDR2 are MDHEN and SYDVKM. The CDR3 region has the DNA TGTGCCAGCAGTTTACTAGGGGACACTGGGAATTCACCCCTCCACTTT. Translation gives CASSLLGDTGNSPLHF.

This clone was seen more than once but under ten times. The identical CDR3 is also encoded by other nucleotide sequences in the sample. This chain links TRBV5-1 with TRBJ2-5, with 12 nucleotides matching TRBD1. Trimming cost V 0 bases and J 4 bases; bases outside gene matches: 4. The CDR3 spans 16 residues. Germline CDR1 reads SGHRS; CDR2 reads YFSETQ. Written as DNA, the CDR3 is TGCGCCAGCAGCTTGGTGGGACAGGGGGCCGGAGAGACCCAGTACTTC. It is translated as CASSLVGQGAGETQYF.

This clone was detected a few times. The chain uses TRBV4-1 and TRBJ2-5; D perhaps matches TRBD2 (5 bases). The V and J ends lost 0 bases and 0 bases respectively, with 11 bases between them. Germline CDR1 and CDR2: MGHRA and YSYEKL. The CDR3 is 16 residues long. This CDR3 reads CASSQEAWTYQETQYF. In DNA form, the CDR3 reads TGCGCCAGCAGCCAAGAAGCTTGGACTTACCAAGAGACCCAGTACTTC.

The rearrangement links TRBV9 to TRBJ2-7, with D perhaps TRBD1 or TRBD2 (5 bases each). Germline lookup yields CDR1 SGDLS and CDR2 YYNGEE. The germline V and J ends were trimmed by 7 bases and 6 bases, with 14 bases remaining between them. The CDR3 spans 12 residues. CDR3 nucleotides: TGTGCCAGCGGGGTTAGGGACGGCGAGCAGTACTTC. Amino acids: CASGVRDGEQYF.

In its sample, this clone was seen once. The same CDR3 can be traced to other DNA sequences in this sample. The CDR3 sequence is CASSPPGSSYNEQFF. The CDR3 nucleotides read TGTGCCAGCTCACCACCGGGCAGCTCCTACAATGAGCAGTTCTTC. This chain links TRBV18 with TRBJ2-1; no clear D gene. CDR3 size: 15 residues. Trimming left V 0 bases short and J 0 bases short, with 6 bases between. From germline, CDR1 is KGHSH and CDR2 LQKENI.

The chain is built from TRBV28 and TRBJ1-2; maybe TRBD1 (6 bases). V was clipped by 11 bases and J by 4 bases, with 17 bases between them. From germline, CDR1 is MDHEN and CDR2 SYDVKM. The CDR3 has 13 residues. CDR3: CASRGDWTYGYTF. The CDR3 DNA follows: TGTGCCTCTAGGGGGGATTGGACCTATGGCTACACCTTC.

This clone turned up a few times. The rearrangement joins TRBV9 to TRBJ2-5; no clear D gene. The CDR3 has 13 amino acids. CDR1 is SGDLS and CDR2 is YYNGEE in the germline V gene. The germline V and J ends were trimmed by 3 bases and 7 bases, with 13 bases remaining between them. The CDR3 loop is CASSADGRRTQYF. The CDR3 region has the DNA TGTGCCAGCAGCGCCGACGGTCGTCGGACCCAGTACTTC.

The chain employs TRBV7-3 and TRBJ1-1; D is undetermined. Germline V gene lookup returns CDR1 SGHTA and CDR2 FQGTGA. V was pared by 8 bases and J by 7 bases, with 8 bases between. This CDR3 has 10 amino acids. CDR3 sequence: CASLPGEAFF. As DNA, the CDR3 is TGTGCCAGCTTGCCCGGTGAAGCTTTCTTT.

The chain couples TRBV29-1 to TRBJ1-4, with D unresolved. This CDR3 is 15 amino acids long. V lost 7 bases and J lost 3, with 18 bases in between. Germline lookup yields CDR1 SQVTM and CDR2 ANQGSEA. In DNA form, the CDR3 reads TGCAGCGCCGACGGAGGGATGGAGGCTAATGAAAAACTGTTTTTT. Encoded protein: CSADGGMEANEKLFF. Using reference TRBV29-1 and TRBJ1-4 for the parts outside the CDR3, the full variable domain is SAVISQKPSRDICQRGTSLTIQCQVDSQVTMMFWYRQQPGQSLTLIATANQGSEATYESGFVIDKFPISRPNLTFSTLTVSNMSPEDSSIYLCSADGGMEANEKLFFGSGTQLSVL.

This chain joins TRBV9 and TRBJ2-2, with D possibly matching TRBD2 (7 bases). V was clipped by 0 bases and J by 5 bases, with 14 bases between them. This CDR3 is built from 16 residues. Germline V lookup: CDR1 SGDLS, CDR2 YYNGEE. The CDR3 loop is CASSVVSGGRTGELFF. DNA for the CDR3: TGTGCCAGCAGCGTAGTGTCGGGGGGCCGAACCGGGGAGCTGTTTTTT.

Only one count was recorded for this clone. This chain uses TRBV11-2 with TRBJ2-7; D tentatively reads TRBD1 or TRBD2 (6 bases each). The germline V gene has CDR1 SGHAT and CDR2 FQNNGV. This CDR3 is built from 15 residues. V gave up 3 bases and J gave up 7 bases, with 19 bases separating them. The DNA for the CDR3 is TGTGCCAGCAGCTTCTCTAACAGGGCCGGGGGAGAGCAGTACTTC. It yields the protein CASSFSNRAGGEQYF. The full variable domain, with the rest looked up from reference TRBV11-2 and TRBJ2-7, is EAGVAQSPRYKIIEKRQSVAFWCNPISGHATLYWYQQILGQGPKLLIQFQNNGVVDDSQLPKDRFSAERLKGVDSTLKIQPAKLEDSAVYLCASSFSNRAGGEQYFGPGTRLTVT.

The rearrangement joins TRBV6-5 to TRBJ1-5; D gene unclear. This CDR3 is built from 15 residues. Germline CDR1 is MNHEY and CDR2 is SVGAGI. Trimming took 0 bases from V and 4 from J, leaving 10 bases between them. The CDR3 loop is CASSYSGPGNQPQHF. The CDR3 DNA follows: TGTGCCAGCAGTTACTCCGGACCCGGTAATCAGCCCCAGCATTTT.

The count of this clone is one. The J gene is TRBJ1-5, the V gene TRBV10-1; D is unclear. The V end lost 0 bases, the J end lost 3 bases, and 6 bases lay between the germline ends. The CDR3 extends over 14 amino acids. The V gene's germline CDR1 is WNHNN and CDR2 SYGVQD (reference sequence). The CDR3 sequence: CASSESGYNQPQHF. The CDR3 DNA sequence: TGCGCCAGCAGTGAGTCCGGATACAATCAGCCCCAGCATTTT.

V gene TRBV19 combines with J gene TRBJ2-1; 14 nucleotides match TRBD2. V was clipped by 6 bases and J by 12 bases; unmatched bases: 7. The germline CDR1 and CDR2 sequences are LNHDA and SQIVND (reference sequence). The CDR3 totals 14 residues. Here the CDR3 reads CASSGTSGGVGQFF. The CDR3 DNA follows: TGTGCCAGTAGCGGGACTAGCGGGGGTGTCGGGCAGTTCTTC.

CDR3 nucleotides: TGTGCCAGCAGCTTAGTAGAGCAGACCCAGTACTTC. Encoded protein: CASSLVEQTQYF. The chain uses TRBV7-9 and TRBJ2-5; D uncertain. Trimming removed 1 base from V and 6 bases from J, with 6 bases in between. The CDR3 has 12 residues. CDR1 SEHNR and CDR2 FQNEAQ come from the germline V gene (reference sequence).

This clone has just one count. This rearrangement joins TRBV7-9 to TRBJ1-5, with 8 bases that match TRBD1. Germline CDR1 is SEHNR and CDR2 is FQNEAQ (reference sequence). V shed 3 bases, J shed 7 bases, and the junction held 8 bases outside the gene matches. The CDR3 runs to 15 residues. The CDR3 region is CASSFGGQGGQPQHF. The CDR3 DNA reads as TGTGCCAGCAGCTTTGGCGGACAGGGAGGACAGCCCCAGCATTTT.

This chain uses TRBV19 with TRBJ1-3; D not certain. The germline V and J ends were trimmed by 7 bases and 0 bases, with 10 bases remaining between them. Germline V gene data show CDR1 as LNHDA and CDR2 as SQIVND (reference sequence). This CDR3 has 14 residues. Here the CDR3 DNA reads TGTGCCAGTAAAAAGGCCCACTCTGGAAACACCATATATTTT. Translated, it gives CASKKAHSGNTIYF.

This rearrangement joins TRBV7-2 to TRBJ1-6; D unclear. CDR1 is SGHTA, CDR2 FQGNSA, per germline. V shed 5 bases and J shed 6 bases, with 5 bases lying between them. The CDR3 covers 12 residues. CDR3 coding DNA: TGTGCCAGCAGCCACAGTAATTCACCCCTCCACTTT. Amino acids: CASSHSNSPLHF. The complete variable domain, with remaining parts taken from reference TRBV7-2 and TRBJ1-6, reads GAGVSQSPSNKVTEKGKDVELRCDPISGHTALYWYRQSLGQGLEFLIYFQGNSAPDKSGLPSDRFSAERTGGSVSTLTIQRTQQEDSAVYLCASSHSNSPLHFGNGTRLTVT.

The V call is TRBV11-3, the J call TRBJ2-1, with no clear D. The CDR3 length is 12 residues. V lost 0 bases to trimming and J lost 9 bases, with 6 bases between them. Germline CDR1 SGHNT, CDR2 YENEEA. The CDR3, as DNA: TGTGCCAGCAGCTTAGATTCGACTGAGCAGTTCTTC. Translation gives CASSLDSTEQFF. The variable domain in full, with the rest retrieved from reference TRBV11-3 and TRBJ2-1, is EAGVVQSPRYKIIEKKQPVAFWCNPISGHNTLYWYLQNLGQGPELLIRYENEEAVDDSQLPKDRFSAERLKGVDSTLKIQPAELGDSAVYLCASSLDSTEQFFGPGTRLTVL.

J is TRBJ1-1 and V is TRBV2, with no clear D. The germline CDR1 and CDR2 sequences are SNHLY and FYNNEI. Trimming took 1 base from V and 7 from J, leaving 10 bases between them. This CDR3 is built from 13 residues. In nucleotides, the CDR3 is TGTGCCAGCAGTGAAGGGATGCGGCATGAAGCTTTCTTT. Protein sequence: CASSEGMRHEAFF.

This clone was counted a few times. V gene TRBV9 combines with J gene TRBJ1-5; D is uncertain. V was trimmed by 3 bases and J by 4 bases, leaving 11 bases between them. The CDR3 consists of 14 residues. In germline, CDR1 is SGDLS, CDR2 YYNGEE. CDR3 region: CASSAGSVNQPQHF. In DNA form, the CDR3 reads TGTGCCAGCAGCGCCGGGTCCGTTAATCAGCCCCAGCATTTT.

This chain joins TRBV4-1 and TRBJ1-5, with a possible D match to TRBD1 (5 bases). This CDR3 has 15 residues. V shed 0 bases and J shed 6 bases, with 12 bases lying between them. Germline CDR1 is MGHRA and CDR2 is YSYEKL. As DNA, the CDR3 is TGCGCCAGCAGCCAAGAGGTTCAGGGAGCTCAGCCCCAGCATTTT. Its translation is CASSQEVQGAQPQHF.

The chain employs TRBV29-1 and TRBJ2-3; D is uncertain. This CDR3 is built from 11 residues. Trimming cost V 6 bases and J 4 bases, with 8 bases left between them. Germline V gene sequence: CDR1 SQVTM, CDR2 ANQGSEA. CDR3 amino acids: CSVYSSDTQYF. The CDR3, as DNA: TGCAGCGTATACAGTTCAGATACGCAGTATTTT.